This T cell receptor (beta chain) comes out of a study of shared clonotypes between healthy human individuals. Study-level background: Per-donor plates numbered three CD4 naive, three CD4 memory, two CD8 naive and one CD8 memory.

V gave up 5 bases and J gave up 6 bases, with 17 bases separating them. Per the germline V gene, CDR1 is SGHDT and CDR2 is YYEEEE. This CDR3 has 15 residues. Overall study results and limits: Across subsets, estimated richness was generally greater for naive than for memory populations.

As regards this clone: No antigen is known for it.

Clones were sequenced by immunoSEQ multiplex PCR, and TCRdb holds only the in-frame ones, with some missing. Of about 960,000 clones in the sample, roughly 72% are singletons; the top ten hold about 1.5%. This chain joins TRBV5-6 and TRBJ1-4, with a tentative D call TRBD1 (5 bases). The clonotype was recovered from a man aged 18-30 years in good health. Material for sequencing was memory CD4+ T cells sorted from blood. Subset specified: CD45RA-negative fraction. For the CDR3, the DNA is TGTGCCAGCAGGACTTTGGACGAAGGGGATGAAAAACTGTTTTTT. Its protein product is CASRTLDEGDEKLFF.